Listed below are T cell receptor beta chains from one sample, sequenced in a study of cytomegalovirus exposure and HLA in healthy donors. Measured with immunoSEQ multiplex PCR; TCRdb has only the in-frame clones, and not every one. The repertoire holds under 200,000 clones, with around 73% as singletons. The source material was PBMCs. All receptors derive from a woman aged 18-29 years in good health and CMV-seropositive. The CDR3 runs from the conserved cysteine through the conserved F or W. A D gene is named only where the DNA matches it firmly. The listing skips clone size in some rows; elsewhere it reads once, few, many or a size class.

j_call clone_size v_call d_call cdr3_aa cdr3_nt
TRBJ2-1 . TRBV4-1 . CASSQPPSHEQFF TGCGCCAGCAGCCAACCTCCTTCCCATGAGCAGTTCTTC
TRBJ2-7 . TRBV5-1 . CASTLGGGTYEQYF TGCGCCAGCACCCTTGGGGGGGGCACCTACGAGCAGTACTTC
TRBJ1-2 . TRBV10-3 TRBD1 CAIRGDRDNYGYTF TGTGCCATCAGGGGAGACAGGGATAACTATGGCTACACCTTC
TRBJ1-2 . TRBV7-9 . CSSRGHAANYGYTF TGTTCCAGCAGGGGACACGCTGCTAACTATGGCTACACCTTC
TRBJ2-7 . TRBV10-1 . CASLFLYEQYF TGCGCCAGCCTCTTCCTCTACGAGCAGTACTTC
TRBJ2-7 . TRBV28 TRBD2 CASSPRTSGFSYEQYF TGTGCCAGCAGTCCCCGGACTAGCGGGTTTTCCTACGAGCAGTACTTC
TRBJ2-7 . TRBV18 . CASSPLGASSYEQYF TGTGCCAGCTCACCTCTGGGGGCCAGCTCCTACGAGCAGTACTTC
TRBJ2-1 . TRBV9 TRBD1 CASSMDRGQYNEQFF TGTGCCAGCAGCATGGACAGGGGCCAGTACAATGAGCAGTTCTTC
TRBJ1-5 . TRBV19 . CASARRGDGGAEQPQHF TGTGCCAGTGCTCGACGGGGGGACGGGGGCGCGGAACAGCCCCAGCATTTT
TRBJ2-7 . TRBV5-1 TRBD2 CASSLAGGLYEQYF TGCGCCAGCAGCCTAGCGGGGGGACTCTACGAGCAGTACTTC
TRBJ1-2 . TRBV7-9 TRBD1 CASSSQRQGRGYTF TGTGCCAGCAGCTCCCAGAGACAGGGGAGGGGCTACACCTTC
TRBJ1-1 . TRBV7-2 TRBD1 CASSSTTGVTEAFF TGTGCCAGCAGCTCAACCACAGGGGTCACTGAAGCTTTCTTT
TRBJ2-7 . TRBV5-5 . CASSSGQPYEQYF TGTGCCAGCAGCAGTGGACAGCCCTACGAGCAGTACTTC
TRBJ1-3 once TRBV4-1 . CASSQVSGSGNTIYF TGCGCCAGCAGCCAAGTATCAGGCTCTGGGAACACCATATATTTT
TRBJ2-1 . TRBV5-1 TRBD1 CASSSPETGFKNEQFF TGCGCCAGCAGCTCCCCGGAGACAGGGTTCAAAAATGAGCAGTTCTTC
TRBJ1-1 . TRBV6-6 . CASSFPGDGRNTEAFF TGTGCCAGCTCATTCCCGGGGGACGGGAGGAACACTGAAGCTTTCTTT
TRBJ1-5 . TRBV9 . CASSVEGVVHQPQHF TGTGCCAGCAGCGTAGAAGGGGTGGTACATCAGCCCCAGCATTTT
TRBJ2-5 . TRBV28 . CASSLEGWETQYF TGTGCCAGCAGTTTAGAGGGTTGGGAGACCCAGTACTTC
TRBJ1-1 . TRBV14 . CASSQGIGAEAFF TGTGCCAGCAGCCAGGGCATAGGCGCTGAAGCTTTCTTT
TRBJ1-6 . TRBV7-3 . CASSLTSGINSPLHF TGTGCCAGCAGCTTAACCTCGGGGATTAATTCACCCCTCCACTTT
TRBJ2-7 . TRBV5-4 . CASSFLKDFAYEQYF TGTGCCAGCAGCTTTCTTAAGGACTTCGCCTACGAGCAGTACTTC
TRBJ1-1 . TRBV5-1 . CASSLEVVGGNTEAFF TGCGCCAGCAGCTTGGAAGTGGTAGGGGGGAACACTGAAGCTTTCTTT
TRBJ1-2 . TRBV11-2 . CASSISQGSVGYTF TGTGCCAGCAGCATTTCACAGGGAAGCGTTGGCTACACCTTC
TRBJ2-7 . TRBV5-1 TRBD1 CASSSTGTGSEQYF TGCGCCAGCAGCTCTACCGGGACAGGGTCCGAGCAGTACTTC
TRBJ2-1 . TRBV27 TRBD2 CASSFLLAGGPNEQFF TGTGCCAGCAGTTTCCTGCTAGCGGGGGGGCCAAATGAGCAGTTCTTC
TRBJ2-7 . TRBV6-5 . CASSRGGFSYEQYF TGTGCCAGCAGCCGTGGGGGGTTTTCCTACGAGCAGTACTTC
TRBJ2-2 few TRBV10-3 . CAINAGTSTGELFF TGTGCCATCAATGCCGGGACATCCACCGGGGAGCTGTTTTTT
TRBJ2-1 . TRBV7-9 TRBD1 CASNRQGSNAEQFF TGTGCCAGCAACAGACAGGGATCCAACGCCGAGCAGTTCTTC
TRBJ2-1 . TRBV27 . CASSLTRNNEQFF TGTGCCAGCAGTTTGACCAGGAACAATGAGCAGTTCTTC
TRBJ1-6 . TRBV5-4 TRBD1 CASSRTTGFDSPLHF TGTGCCAGCAGCCGAACGACAGGGTTTGATTCACCCCTCCACTTT
TRBJ2-7 few TRBV11-2 TRBD1 CASSPNSRRQGHEQYF TGTGCCAGCAGCCCCAATTCGCGCAGACAGGGGCACGAGCAGTACTTC
TRBJ2-3 . TRBV18 . CASSPQSTSFTDTQYF TGTGCCAGCTCACCACAATCGACATCCTTCACAGATACGCAGTATTTT
TRBJ1-4 . TRBV5-1 TRBD1 CASSLTGGRDEKLFF TGCGCCAGCAGCTTAACAGGGGGCCGGGATGAAAAACTGTTTTTT